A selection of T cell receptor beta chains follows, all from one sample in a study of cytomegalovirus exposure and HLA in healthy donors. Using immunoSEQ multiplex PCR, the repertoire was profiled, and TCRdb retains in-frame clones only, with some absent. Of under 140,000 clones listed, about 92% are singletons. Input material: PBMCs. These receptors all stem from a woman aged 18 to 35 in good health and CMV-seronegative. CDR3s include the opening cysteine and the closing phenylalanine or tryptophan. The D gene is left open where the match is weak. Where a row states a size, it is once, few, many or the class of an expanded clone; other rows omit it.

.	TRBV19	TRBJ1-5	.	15	TGTGCCAGTAGTATACGGGGAATGGGCAATCAGCCCCAGCATTTT	CASSIRGMGNQPQHF
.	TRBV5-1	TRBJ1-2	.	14	TGCGCCAGCAGCTTGTCGGGGGGTTTCTACGGCTACACCTTC	CASSLSGGFYGYTF
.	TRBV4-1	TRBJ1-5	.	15	TGCGCCAGCAGCCGACTTCCAGGGATTAGACAGCCCCAGCATTTT	CASSRLPGIRQPQHF
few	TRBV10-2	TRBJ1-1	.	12	TGCGCCAGCAGGACGGGGGGCACTGAAGCTTTCTTT	CASRTGGTEAFF
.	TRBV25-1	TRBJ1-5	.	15	TGTGCCAGCAGTGCCGACACCTTGGGCAATCAGCCCCAGCATTTT	CASSADTLGNQPQHF
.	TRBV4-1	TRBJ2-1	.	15	TGCGCCAGCAGCCAAGATCCGGGGGAACGGACCGAGCAGTTCTTC	CASSQDPGERTEQFF
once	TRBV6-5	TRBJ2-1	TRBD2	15	TGTGCCAGCAATCCACGGGCGGGGGAAATCAATGAGCAGTTCTTC	CASNPRAGEINEQFF
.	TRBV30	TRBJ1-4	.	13	TGTGCCTGGAGCCGTGGAGTGGTTGAAAAACTGTTTTTT	CAWSRGVVEKLFF
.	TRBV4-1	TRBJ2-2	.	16	TGCGCCAGCAGCCAAGTCAGGCTACGGTACACCGGGGAGCTGTTTTTT	CASSQVRLRYTGELFF
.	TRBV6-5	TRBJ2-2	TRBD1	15	TGTGCCAGCAGTCCCGGGACAGAGGCCACCGGGGAGCTGTTTTTT	CASSPGTEATGELFF
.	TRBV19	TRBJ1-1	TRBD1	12	TGTGCCAGTAGTCTCCGGGACAGGGGAGCTTTCTTT	CASSLRDRGAFF
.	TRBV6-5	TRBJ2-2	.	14	TGTGCCAGCAGTTACACAGATAACACCGGGGAGCTGTTTTTT	CASSYTDNTGELFF
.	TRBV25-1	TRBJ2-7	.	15	TGTGCCAGCAGTGATGGGGAGACCCTAAAATACGAGCAGTACTTC	CASSDGETLKYEQYF
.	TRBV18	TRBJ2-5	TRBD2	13	TGTGCCAGCTCACCAGGGGGGGAAGAGACCCAGTACTTC	CASSPGGEETQYF
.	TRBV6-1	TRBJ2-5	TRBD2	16	TGTGCCAGCAGTGAAGTAGCGGGAGGGCAGACGGAGACCCAGTACTTC	CASSEVAGGQTETQYF
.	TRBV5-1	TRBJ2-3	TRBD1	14	TGCGCCAGCACTTCGGGACAGGGGCTAGATACGCAGTATTTT	CASTSGQGLDTQYF
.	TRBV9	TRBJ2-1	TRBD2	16	TGTGCCAGCAGTTTTAAGAAGCGGGGGGGCCCCGATGAGCAGTTCTTC	CASSFKKRGGPDEQFF
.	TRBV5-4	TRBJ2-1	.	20	TGTGCCAGCAGCCCCCTTCCTGGGGCAGGGGGGACAACGGGATACAATGAGCAGTTCTTC	CASSPLPGAGGTTGYNEQFF
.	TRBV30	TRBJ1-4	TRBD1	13	TGTGCCGTACCCAGACAGGGGGGGGAAAAACTGTTTTTT	CAVPRQGGEKLFF
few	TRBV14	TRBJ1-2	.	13	TGTGCCAGCAGCCAAGATCGGGGATATGGCTACACCTTC	CASSQDRGYGYTF
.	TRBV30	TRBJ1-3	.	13	TGTGCCCCTTCGTTTAGCTCTGGAAACACCATATATTTT	CAPSFSSGNTIYF
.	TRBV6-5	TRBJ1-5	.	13	TGTGCCAGCAGCTCCAGGGATAATCAGCCCCAGCATTTT	CASSSRDNQPQHF
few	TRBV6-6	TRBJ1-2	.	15	TGTGCCAGCACTTTTCGGGGACAAACTAACTATGGCTACACCTTC	CASTFRGQTNYGYTF
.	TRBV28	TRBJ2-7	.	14	TGTGCCAGCAGCTTCCTGGGGCAGAGCTACGAGCAGTACTTC	CASSFLGQSYEQYF
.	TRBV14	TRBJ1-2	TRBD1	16	TGTGCCAGCAGCCCCATAAGGACAGGGTTTGGCTATGGCTACACCTTC	CASSPIRTGFGYGYTF
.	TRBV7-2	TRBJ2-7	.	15	TGTGCCAGCAGTTCAGATGGTGCAGGCTTTTACGAGCAGTACTTC	CASSSDGAGFYEQYF
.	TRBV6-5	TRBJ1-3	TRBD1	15	TGTGCCAGCAGATCACAGGGGTTCCTTGGAAACACCATATATTTT	CASRSQGFLGNTIYF
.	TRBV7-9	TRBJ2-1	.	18	TGTGCCAGCAGCCTTAGGAAGCTGGGACTCAGCTCCTACAATGAGCAGTTCTTC	CASSLRKLGLSSYNEQFF
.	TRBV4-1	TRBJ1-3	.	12	TGCGCCAGCAGCCAGTTAAGAAACACCATATATTTT	CASSQLRNTIYF
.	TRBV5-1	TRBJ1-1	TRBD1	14	TGCGCCAGCAGTCCCACAGGGGAGAACACTGAAGCTTTCTTT	CASSPTGENTEAFF
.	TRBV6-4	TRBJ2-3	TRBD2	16	TGTGCCAGCAGTGACTCGAACAGCGGGGGAGGAGATACGCAGTATTTT	CASSDSNSGGGDTQYF
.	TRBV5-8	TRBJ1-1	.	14	TGTGCCAGCAGCTTAAGAGGGTACGAAACTGAAGCTTTCTTT	CASSLRGYETEAFF
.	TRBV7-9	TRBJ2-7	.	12	TGTGCCAGCAGCATCGACAACTACGAGCAGTACTTC	CASSIDNYEQYF
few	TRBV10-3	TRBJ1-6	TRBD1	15	TGTGCCATCAGTTGCCGGGACAGGGAAAATTCACCCCTCCACTTT	CAISCRDRENSPLHF
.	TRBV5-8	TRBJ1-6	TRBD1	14	TGTGCCAGCAGCCCGGGACAGCCCAATTCACCCCTCCACTTT	CASSPGQPNSPLHF
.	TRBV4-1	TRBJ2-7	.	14	TGCGCCAGCAGCCAAGATGAAAGGGGAAACGAGCAGTACTTC	CASSQDERGNEQYF
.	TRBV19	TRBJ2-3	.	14	TGTGCCAGTAGTGCGACTAGTACACGAGATACGCAGTATTTT	CASSATSTRDTQYF
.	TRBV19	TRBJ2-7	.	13	TGTGCCAGTAGTATGGGGCAGGGCGACGAGCAGTACTTC	CASSMGQGDEQYF
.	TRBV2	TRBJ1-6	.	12	TGTGCCAGCAGTATCAGTATTTCACCCCTCCACTTT	CASSISISPLHF
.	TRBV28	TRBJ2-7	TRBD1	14	TGTGCCAGCAGACGCCGACAGGGGATCTACGAGCAGTACTTC	CASRRRQGIYEQYF
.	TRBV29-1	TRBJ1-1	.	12	TGCAGCGTTGCTACCCGGGGCACTGAAGCTTTCTTT	CSVATRGTEAFF
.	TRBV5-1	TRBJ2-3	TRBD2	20	TGCGCCAGCAGCCTTCGCCTAGCGGGGGTGAAACCACTGGGCACAGATACGCAGTATTTT	CASSLRLAGVKPLGTDTQYF
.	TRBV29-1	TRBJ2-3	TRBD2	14	TGCAGCGTCTCCGCTAGCGGGATCACAGATACGCAGTATTTT	CSVSASGITDTQYF
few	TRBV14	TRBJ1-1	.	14	TGTGCCAGCAGCCATGTAGGGGTGGGCACTGAAGCTTTCTTT	CASSHVGVGTEAFF
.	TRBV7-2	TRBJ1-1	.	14	TGTGCCAGCAGCTTCGGGGGGCCAAACACTGAAGCTTTCTTT	CASSFGGPNTEAFF
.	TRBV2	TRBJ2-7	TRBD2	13	TGTGCCAGCAGTGTCCTAGCGGGCTACGAGCAGTACTTC	CASSVLAGYEQYF
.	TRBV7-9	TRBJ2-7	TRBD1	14	TGTGCCAGCAGCCAGGGGACAGGGGCGTACGAGCAGTACTTC	CASSQGTGAYEQYF
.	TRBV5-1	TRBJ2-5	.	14	TGCGCCAGCAGCTTTCGGGTGTACCAAGAGACCCAGTACTTC	CASSFRVYQETQYF
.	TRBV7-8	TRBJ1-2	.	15	TGTGCCAGCAGCTTAGAGGGGCCCCTTAACTATGGCTACACCTTC	CASSLEGPLNYGYTF
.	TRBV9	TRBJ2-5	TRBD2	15	TGTGCCAGCAGCGGGGGACTAGCGGTCGGAGAGACCCAGTACTTC	CASSGGLAVGETQYF
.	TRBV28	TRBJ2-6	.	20	TGTGCCAGCAGTTTAACCATCAGGCGGGCAGGACCATCCCGGGCCAACGTCCTGACTTTC	CASSLTIRRAGPSRANVLTF
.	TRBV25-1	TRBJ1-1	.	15	TGTGCCAGCAGTGATTCTGACAAAGAATCGTCTGAAGCTTTCTTT	CASSDSDKESSEAFF
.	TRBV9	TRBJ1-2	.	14	TGTGCCAGCAGCCCAACGACAGGAAGGAATGGCTACACCTTC	CASSPTTGRNGYTF
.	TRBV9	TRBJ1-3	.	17	TGTGCCAGCAGCGTAGGGGACACCAAATTCTCTGGAAACACCATATATTTT	CASSVGDTKFSGNTIYF
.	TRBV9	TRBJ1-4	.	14	TGTGCCAGCAGCCAGGATATAACTAATGAAAAACTGTTTTTT	CASSQDITNEKLFF
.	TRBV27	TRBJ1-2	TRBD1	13	TGTGCCAGCAGTTTAACAGGGGGCATTGGCTACACCTTC	CASSLTGGIGYTF
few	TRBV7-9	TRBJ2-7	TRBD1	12	TGTGCCAGCAGCCGGGACAGGGCCGAGCAGTACTTC	CASSRDRAEQYF
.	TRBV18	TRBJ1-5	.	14	TGTGCCAGCTCACCGACACATAGCAATCAGCCCCAGCATTTT	CASSPTHSNQPQHF
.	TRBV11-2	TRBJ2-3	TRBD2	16	TGTGCCAGCAGCCCATGGACTAGCGGGAGTGTAGATACGCAGTATTTT	CASSPWTSGSVDTQYF